The clone carrying this T cell receptor (beta chain) was detected only once. The antigen remains unidentified. This sample stems from a study of T cells after posttransplantation cyclophosphamide. Germline CDR1 reads SGHRS; CDR2 reads YFSETQ. V dropped 1 base and J dropped 0 bases, with 23 bases sitting between them. The CDR3 runs to 19 residues. Some clones are missing from TCRdb's copy, which holds only in-frame ones; the method was immunoSEQ multiplex PCR. The sample consists of tens of thousands of clones, around 84% of them appearing once. Study results and caveats: After PTCy, TRB diversity resembled that of CNI/methotrexate controls.

The sequencing sample was made of PBMCs. This TCR derives from a man under 40 with a blood cancer, CMV-positive, and with a related stem cell donor. This chain links TRBV5-1 with TRBJ2-7; D perhaps matches TRBD1 (7 bases). This chain's CDR3 is CASSLFPEAGGTASYEQYF. The CDR3 DNA is TGCGCCAGCAGCTTGTTCCCTGAGGCGGGCGGGACAGCCTCCTACGAGCAGTACTTC.